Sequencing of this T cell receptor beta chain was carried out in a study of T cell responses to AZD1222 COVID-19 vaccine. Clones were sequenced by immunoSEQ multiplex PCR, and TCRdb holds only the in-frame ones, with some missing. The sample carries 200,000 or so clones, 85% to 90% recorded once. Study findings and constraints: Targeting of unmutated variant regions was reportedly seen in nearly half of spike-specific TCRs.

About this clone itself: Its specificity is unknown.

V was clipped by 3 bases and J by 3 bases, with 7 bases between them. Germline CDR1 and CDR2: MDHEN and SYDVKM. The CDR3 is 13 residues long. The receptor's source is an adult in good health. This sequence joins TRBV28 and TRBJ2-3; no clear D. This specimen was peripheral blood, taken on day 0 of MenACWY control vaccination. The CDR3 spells CASSFIVTDTQYF. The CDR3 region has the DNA TGTGCCAGCAGTTTTATAGTTACAGATACGCAGTATTTT. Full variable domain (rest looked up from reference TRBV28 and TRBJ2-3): DVKVTQSSRYLVKRTGEKVFLECVQDMDHENMFWYRQDPGLGLRLIYFSYDVKMKEKGDIPEGYSVSREKKERFSLILESASTNQTSMYLCASSFIVTDTQYFGPGTRLTVL.